The text below deals with one T cell receptor (beta chain). The target antigen is unknown. This record belongs to a study of cytomegalovirus exposure and HLA in healthy donors. Study overall: An early release of data contained 70 million to 95 million unique TCRs, which came from HLA-typed donors.

The primer mix had 60 Vbeta and 13 Jbeta primers. Data came from immunoSEQ multiplex PCR; TCRdb stores just in-frame clones and leaves some out. The data contain 200,000 to 300,000 clones, 80% to 90% of them singletons. The study sampled nominally healthy donors, though unrecorded immune exposures were likely. Regarding the study as a whole: The majority of TCR sequences were rare, yet some public TCRs appeared in many donors.

The CDR3 spans 13 residues. V lost 5 bases, J lost 4 bases, and 4 bases stayed unmatched. Germline CDR1 SEHNR, CDR2 FQNEAQ (reference sequence). V and J are TRBV7-9 and TRBJ2-7; TRBD2 aligns across 8 bases. This clonotype originated in a woman aged 35 to 49 in good health and CMV-seropositive. Sequenced sample: PBMCs. The CDR3 here is CASSPGGGYEQYF. As DNA, the CDR3 is TGTGCCAGCAGCCCCGGGGGGGGGTACGAGCAGTACTTC.